Sequencing of this T cell receptor (beta chain) was carried out in a study of OX40 agonist ivuxolimab in advanced cancers. Study as a whole: Three partial responders included one hepatocellular carcinoma patient and two cutaneous melanoma patients.

From germline, CDR1 is MGHRA and CDR2 YSYEKL. The V and J ends lost 1 base and 5 bases respectively, with 11 bases between them. CDR3 length equals 14 residues. Points from the study as a whole: Researchers did not establish what antigens the expanded peripheral T cells target. The authors also found low normalized T-cell clonal expansion in some nonresponders. Relative to CD4+ cells, CD8+ T cells on average had more expanded clones.

Produced via immunoSEQ multiplex PCR; TCRdb's table is partial and in-frame only. The sample yields 65,000 to 100,000 clones, almost 90% seen once. Details on this clone: Its specificity is not known.

The gene calls are TRBV4-1 and TRBJ2-5; D is unresolved. Sequencing was performed on CD4+ or CD8+ T cells sorted from blood, taken in a trial of the OX40 agonist ivuxolimab. The sequence came from an adult with an advanced solid tumor such as melanoma, head and neck, liver or kidney cancer. CDR3 in amino acids: CASSQGPLLETQYF. The CDR3 DNA sequence: TGCGCCAGCAGCCAAGGGCCCCTTTTGGAGACCCAGTACTTC.